A selection of T cell receptor beta chains follows, all from one sample in a study of shared clonotypes between healthy human individuals. Measured with immunoSEQ multiplex PCR; TCRdb has only the in-frame clones, and not every one. The data show about 1 million clones, 75% seen once. Material for sequencing was memory CD4+ T cells sorted from blood. These receptors all come from a man between 18 and 29 years old in good health. CDR3s include the opening cysteine and the closing phenylalanine or tryptophan. D genes are given only for firm matches. Not all rows give a size; the values are once, few, many and, for expanded clones, a class.

d_gene	len	v_gene	j_gene	abundance	CDR3aa	CDR3nt
TRBD1	14	TRBV7-6	TRBJ2-5	NA	CASSLRTGQETQYF	TGTGCCAGCAGCTTACGGACAGGCCAAGAGACCCAGTACTTC
NA	13	TRBV7-7	TRBJ2-5	NA	CASSPRMQETQYF	TGTGCTAGCAGCCCTAGAATGCAAGAGACCCAGTACTTC
NA	13	TRBV29-1	TRBJ1-1	NA	CSGHRDFGTEAFF	TGCAGCGGCCACAGGGACTTCGGCACTGAAGCTTTCTTT
NA	13	TRBV5-1	TRBJ1-2	NA	CASSLEQGYGYTF	TGCGCCAGCAGCTTGGAACAGGGATACGGCTACACCTTC
NA	14	TRBV29-1	TRBJ1-2	NA	CSVLPMGEDYGYTF	TGCAGCGTATTACCCATGGGAGAGGACTATGGCTACACCTTC
NA	17	TRBV7-8	TRBJ1-5	NA	CASSLGRQLYSNQPQHF	TGTGCCAGCAGCTTAGGTAGGCAGCTGTATAGCAATCAGCCCCAGCATTTT
NA	12	TRBV25-1	TRBJ1-6	NA	CASSEEGSPLHF	TGTGCCAGCAGTGAGGAGGGATCACCCCTCCACTTT
NA	15	TRBV5-1	TRBJ1-1	NA	CASSFGVVGVTEAFF	TGCGCCAGCAGCTTCGGGGTGGTTGGTGTCACTGAAGCTTTCTTT
NA	13	TRBV5-1	TRBJ2-5	NA	CASSLGDTETQYF	TGCGCCAGCAGCTTGGGGGACACCGAGACCCAGTACTTC
TRBD1	13	TRBV7-6	TRBJ2-7	NA	CASSLQGGYEQYF	TGTGCCAGCAGCCTACAGGGGGGATACGAGCAGTACTTC
NA	13	TRBV19	TRBJ1-1	few	CASSMRGNTEAFF	TGTGCCAGTAGTATGCGGGGGAACACTGAAGCTTTCTTT
NA	16	TRBV7-6	TRBJ2-2	NA	CASSPRPDSLTGELFF	TGTGCCAGCAGCCCGCGCCCGGACTCCCTCACCGGGGAGCTGTTTTTT
TRBD1	17	TRBV4-2	TRBJ2-2	NA	CASSQRSWTGGFGELFF	TGTGCCAGCAGCCAGCGCAGTTGGACAGGGGGCTTCGGGGAGCTGTTTTTT
NA	12	TRBV14	TRBJ2-7	many	CASSRRPYEQYF	TGTGCCAGCAGCCGCAGGCCCTACGAGCAGTACTTC
NA	11	TRBV29-1	TRBJ1-2	NA	CSVESPEGYTF	TGCAGCGTTGAAAGTCCCGAGGGCTACACCTTC
NA	13	TRBV6-5	TRBJ1-1	NA	CASSRLRNTEAFF	TGTGCCAGCAGCCGCCTGCGGAACACTGAAGCTTTCTTT
NA	15	TRBV6-5	TRBJ1-2	few	CASSRTSWLLYGYTF	TGTGCCAGCAGTCGGACATCATGGCTCCTCTATGGCTACACCTTC
NA	14	TRBV15	TRBJ2-1	NA	CATSRGTQGNEQFF	TGTGCCACCAGCAGAGGGACTCAGGGAAATGAGCAGTTCTTC
NA	15	TRBV7-2	TRBJ1-1	NA	CASSFIGGKEGSAFF	TGTGCCAGCAGCTTTATTGGGGGGAAAGAGGGGTCGGCTTTCTTT
TRBD1	15	TRBV2	TRBJ2-1	NA	CASRKQGAYYNEQFF	TGTGCCAGCAGAAAACAGGGGGCTTACTACAATGAGCAGTTCTTC
NA	14	TRBV6-5	TRBJ1-1	NA	CASSYPGADTEAFF	TGTGCCAGCAGTTACCCCGGGGCCGACACTGAAGCTTTCTTT
NA	14	TRBV5-4	TRBJ1-4	NA	CASSSQGTNEKLFF	TGTGCCAGCAGCTCACAGGGCACTAATGAAAAACTGTTTTTT
TRBD2	15	TRBV5-1	TRBJ2-1	NA	CASSPGLAGGNEQFF	TGCGCCAGCAGCCCTGGACTAGCGGGGGGAAATGAGCAGTTCTTC
NA	15	TRBV27	TRBJ1-2	NA	CASSRADRANYGYTF	TGTGCCAGCAGCCGAGCTGACAGAGCTAACTATGGCTACACCTTC
NA	17	TRBV10-2	TRBJ2-3	once	CASSVGARKMGTDTQYF	TGCGCCAGCAGTGTGGGGGCCCGAAAAATGGGCACAGATACGCAGTATTTT
NA	13	TRBV5-1	TRBJ2-3	once	CASSSGRIDTQYF	TGCGCCAGCAGCTCGGGCAGAATAGATACGCAGTATTTT
TRBD2	17	TRBV4-1	TRBJ2-4	NA	CASSQPTSGASKNIQYF	TGCGCCAGCAGCCAACCAACCAGCGGGGCATCCAAAAACATTCAGTACTTC
NA	15	TRBV30	TRBJ2-3	NA	CAWSSPRTHTDTQYF	TGTGCCTGGAGTTCCCCGCGGACCCACACAGATACGCAGTATTTT
NA	14	TRBV5-1	TRBJ1-2	many	CASSLEGSWGGYTF	TGCGCCAGCAGCTTGGAGGGCAGTTGGGGTGGCTACACCTTC
NA	12	TRBV5-1	TRBJ2-1	many	CASSWDGNEQFF	TGCGCCAGCAGTTGGGACGGGAATGAGCAGTTCTTC
NA	16	TRBV5-1	TRBJ1-6	NA	CASSPGGVRVDSPLHF	TGCGCCAGCAGCCCTGGAGGGGTCAGGGTGGATTCACCCCTCCACTTT
NA	13	TRBV7-9	TRBJ2-7	NA	CASSRRAPYEQYF	TGTGCCAGCAGTCGCAGGGCCCCCTACGAGCAGTACTTC
NA	14	TRBV21-1	TRBJ2-7	many	CASSTRTSGHEQYF	TGTGCCAGCAGCACCCGGACTAGCGGCCACGAGCAGTACTTC
NA	15	TRBV9	TRBJ2-3	NA	CASSVGGSSTDTQYF	TGTGCCAGCAGCGTAGGCGGGTCTAGCACAGATACGCAGTATTTT
NA	12	TRBV19	TRBJ2-7	NA	CASKNRAGEQYF	TGTGCCAGTAAGAACAGGGCGGGCGAGCAGTACTTC
NA	16	TRBV5-1	TRBJ2-2	NA	CASSLSGLTNTGELFF	TGCGCCAGCAGCTTGAGCGGGCTTACGAACACCGGGGAGCTGTTTTTT
NA	13	TRBV27	TRBJ1-5	few	CASSQNSNQPQHF	TGTGCCAGCAGTCAAAACAGCAATCAGCCCCAGCATTTT
TRBD2	15	TRBV30	TRBJ2-3	NA	CAWSIAGGFGNTQYF	TGTGCCTGGAGTATAGCGGGGGGGTTCGGTAATACGCAGTATTTT
NA	13	TRBV30	TRBJ2-7	NA	CAWVGQGYHEQYF	TGTGCCTGGGTGGGGCAGGGGTACCACGAGCAGTACTTC
TRBD2	17	TRBV7-6	TRBJ2-5	NA	CASSNIPLAGEKETQYF	TGTGCCAGCAGCAATATACCACTAGCGGGGGAGAAGGAGACCCAGTACTTC
NA	12	TRBV10-3	TRBJ2-1	NA	CAITGPYNEQFF	TGTGCCATCACGGGGCCCTACAATGAGCAGTTCTTC
NA	15	TRBV5-6	TRBJ2-3	NA	CASSAQKSSTDTQYF	TGTGCCAGCAGCGCCCAGAAATCCAGCACAGATACGCAGTATTTT
NA	15	TRBV2	TRBJ1-6	NA	CASSAGTHHYSPLHF	TGTGCCAGCAGTGCAGGGACTCACCACTATTCACCCCTCCACTTT
NA	11	TRBV6-1	TRBJ2-3	NA	CALSNPDTQYF	TGTGCCCTCTCTAATCCAGATACGCAGTATTTT
NA	14	TRBV5-1	TRBJ1-2	NA	CASSLAPANYGYTF	TGCGCCAGCAGCTTGGCGCCAGCTAACTATGGCTACACCTTC
NA	15	TRBV9	TRBJ2-7	NA	CASSVAGRVNDEQYF	TGTGCCAGCAGCGTAGCAGGCAGGGTTAACGACGAGCAGTACTTC
NA	16	TRBV7-2	TRBJ2-3	NA	CASSPRWAAGADTQYF	TGTGCCAGCAGCCCCCGGTGGGCAGCCGGGGCGGATACGCAGTATTTT
NA	13	TRBV5-4	TRBJ1-1	NA	CASSVFLNTEAFF	TGTGCCAGCAGCGTTTTTTTGAACACTGAAGCTTTCTTT
NA	12	TRBV28	TRBJ2-7	NA	CASSGAWGEQYF	TGTGCCAGCAGTGGCGCCTGGGGCGAGCAGTACTTC
NA	15	TRBV5-1	TRBJ1-4	NA	CASSLGGGYNEKLFF	TGCGCCAGCAGCTTGGGAGGAGGTTATAATGAAAAACTGTTTTTT
NA	14	TRBV29-1	TRBJ1-1	NA	CSGGSGGSRTEAFF	TGCAGCGGAGGGTCCGGGGGCTCCCGCACTGAAGCTTTCTTT
TRBD1	15	TRBV6-1	TRBJ1-2	few	CASSPRQGGRDGYTF	TGTGCCAGCAGTCCCAGACAGGGGGGAAGGGATGGCTACACCTTC
TRBD2	16	TRBV7-2	TRBJ2-3	NA	CASSTQIAGVTDTQYF	TGTGCCAGCAGCACCCAGATAGCGGGAGTAACAGATACGCAGTATTTT
NA	14	TRBV5-5	TRBJ1-2	NA	CASSLAGQILGYTF	TGTGCCAGCAGCTTGGCGGGCCAAATCCTTGGCTACACCTTC
TRBD1	14	TRBV11-2	TRBJ2-7	NA	CASNPGTGRYEQYF	TGTGCCAGCAACCCCGGGACAGGGCGATACGAGCAGTACTTC